Shown below are 15 T cell receptor beta chains from a single sample sequenced in a study of cytomegalovirus exposure and HLA in healthy donors. The PCR employed 60 Vbeta primers together with 13 Jbeta primers. Assay: immunoSEQ multiplex PCR; the TCRdb copy retains only in-frame clones and omits some. Of approximately 200,000 clones in the sample, roughly 80% were seen once. Material for sequencing was PBMCs. The origin of the receptors is a woman under 40 in good health and CMV-seropositive.

The rearrangement uses TRBV4-1 and TRBJ2-7; the D is unclear. Between the trimmed V and J ends, which lost 1 base and 6 bases, there was a span of 16 bases. This CDR3 region has 15 residues. Germline V gives CDR1 MGHRA, CDR2 YSYEKL. CDR3 in amino acids: CASSQGPLGDREQYF. CDR3 sequence (DNA): TGCGCCAGCAGCCAAGGGCCTCTCGGAGACCGCGAGCAGTACTTC.

This clone was detected once. The J gene is TRBJ2-7, the V gene TRBV7-9; 9 bases are a match to TRBD1. This CDR3 is 14 amino acids long. V was pared by 4 bases and J by 3 bases, with 4 bases of the junction left unmatched. CDR1 is SEHNR, CDR2 FQNEAQ, per germline (reference sequence). CDR3 sequence: CASSSGQGFYEQYF. CDR3 DNA sequence: TGTGCCAGCAGCTCAGGACAGGGGTTCTACGAGCAGTACTTC.

The gene calls are TRBV6-5 and TRBJ2-3; 7 bases map to TRBD2. V lost 4 bases, J lost 2 bases, and 6 bases stayed unmatched. Per germline, CDR1 MNHEY and CDR2 SVGAGI. The CDR3 sequence is 15 residues long. CDR3 bases: TGTGCCAGCAGTTTACTAGCGCGGCTCACAGATACGCAGTATTTT. As protein: CASSLLARLTDTQYF.

The V and J genes are TRBV7-6 and TRBJ1-1; 8 nucleotides align to TRBD1. V dropped 1 base and J dropped 1; count of bases not matched to a gene: 5. Germline V gene sequence: CDR1 SGHVS, CDR2 FNYEAQ. The CDR3 is 16 residues long. Here the CDR3 reads CASSLGQGAANTEAFF. CDR3 in DNA: TGTGCCAGCAGCTTAGGGCAGGGGGCGGCGAACACTGAAGCTTTCTTT.

This clone was seen a single time. The chain joins TRBV4-1 to TRBJ2-5; 11 bases are a match to TRBD2. Losses at the gene ends were 3 bases for V and 5 bases for J; bases not matched to a gene: 2. Germline V gene data show CDR1 as MGHRA and CDR2 as YSYEKL. This CDR3 spans 14 amino acids. The CDR3 DNA reads as TGCGCCAGCAGCCAGGCTAGCGGGGGGGAGACCCAGTACTTC. Translated: CASSQASGGETQYF.

V and J are TRBV19 and TRBJ2-2; TRBD2 matches at 10 bases. The V gene end was trimmed by 6 bases and the J gene end by 4 bases; junction bases not matched to a gene: 2. Germline lookup yields CDR1 LNHDA and CDR2 SQIVND (reference sequence). This CDR3 is built from 14 residues. CDR3 region: CASRTSGFTGELFF. In nucleotides, the CDR3 is TGTGCCAGTAGGACTAGCGGGTTCACCGGGGAGCTGTTTTTT.

The chain joins TRBV29-1 to TRBJ2-7, with 10 bases that match TRBD1. Germline trimming cut 7 bases from V and 7 bases from J; bases unmatched to any gene: 10. Germline V gives CDR1 SQVTM, CDR2 ANQGSEA. The CDR3 covers 13 residues. The CDR3 DNA follows: TGCAGCGGTGTAGAAGGACAGGGGGTTGAGCAGTACTTC. It is translated as CSGVEGQGVEQYF.

V and J are TRBV6-1 and TRBJ2-2, with TRBD2 matching 7 bases. In germline, CDR1 is MNHNS, CDR2 SASEGT. The V segment lost 3 bases and the J segment 7 bases; nucleotides outside the gene matches: 5. The CDR3 spans 14 residues. As DNA, the CDR3 is TGTGCCAGCAGTGAGGGGGGGGGAGGCGGGGAGCTGTTTTTT. Its translation is CASSEGGGGGELFF.

Worth noting for this clone: A much larger clonotype is one base distant, so this may be a read error. The rearrangement joins TRBV5-4 to TRBJ2-5; the match to TRBD1 covers 10 bases. The J call may be mistaken, given a closer DNA end match to TRBJ2-7. Looked up from germline, CDR1 is SGHNT and CDR2 is YYREEE (reference sequence). The CDR3 sequence is 15 residues long. The CDR3 spells CASSLAGQGGYEQYF. CDR3 nucleotide sequence: TGTGCCAGCAGCTTGGCTGGACAGGGGGGCTACGAGCAGTACTTC.

The rearrangement links TRBV5-1 to TRBJ2-7, with 8 bases matching TRBD1. Germline V gives CDR1 SGHRS, CDR2 YFSETQ. CDR3 length: 15 residues. The V segment lost 0 bases and the J segment 5 bases; nucleotides outside the gene matches: 7. CDR3 protein: CASSLGQGAFHEQYF. In DNA form, the CDR3 reads TGCGCCAGCAGCTTGGGTCAGGGGGCTTTCCACGAGCAGTACTTC.

This rearrangement joins TRBV19 to TRBJ2-1; D is undetermined. This CDR3 spans 12 amino acids. Germline CDR1 and CDR2: LNHDA and SQIVND (reference sequence). The V and J ends lost 8 bases and 0 bases respectively, with 5 bases between them. Written as DNA, the CDR3 is TGTGCCAGTGCGAGCTCCTACAATGAGCAGTTCTTC. This codes for CASASSYNEQFF. The full variable domain, its missing parts supplied by reference TRBV19 and TRBJ2-1, is DGGITQSPKYLFRKEGQNVTLSCEQNLNHDAMYWYRQDPGQGLRLIYYSQIVNDFQKGDIAEGYSVSREKKESFPLTVTSAQKNPTAFYLCASASSYNEQFFGPGTRLTVL.

The J gene is TRBJ1-4, the V gene TRBV28; D is ambiguous. With 2 bases removed from V and 8 bases from J, the gap between germline ends came to 12 bases. The germline V gene encodes CDR1 MDHEN and CDR2 SYDVKM. This CDR3 has 14 amino acids. The DNA of the CDR3 is TGTGCCAGCAGTTTAAGTGGAGGTAACGAAAAACTGTTTTTT. Encoded protein: CASSLSGGNEKLFF.

The chain carries TRBV28 and TRBJ2-5, with 7 positions matching TRBD1. The CDR3 consists of 14 residues. Germline assignment: CDR1 MDHEN and CDR2 SYDVKM. J lost 1 base, V lost 4 bases, and 3 bases had no gene match. CDR3 protein: CASSSQGTQETQYF. The CDR3 region has the DNA TGTGCCAGCAGTTCACAGGGGACCCAAGAGACCCAGTACTTC.

This clone appeared a few times. The chain uses TRBV2 and TRBJ1-1; D might be TRBD1 (6 bases). The CDR3 has 13 residues. Germline CDR1 SNHLY, CDR2 FYNNEI. V lost 5 bases and J 1 base, leaving 8 bases between the germline ends. This CDR3 is CASSPGQNTEAFF. CDR3 in DNA: TGTGCCAGCAGTCCGGGACAGAACACTGAAGCTTTCTTT.

This clone has just one count. The chain links TRBV11-2 to TRBJ1-1; possibly TRBD1 for D (6 bases). The CDR3 extends over 13 amino acids. Trimming left V 5 bases short and J 6 bases short, with 13 bases between. Germline V gives CDR1 SGHAT, CDR2 FQNNGV. CDR3 sequence: CASSRVQGSEAFF. DNA of the CDR3: TGTGCCAGCAGCAGGGTACAGGGTTCTGAAGCTTTCTTT.